This TCR beta chain originates from a study of response to subunit inactivated influenza vaccine. Findings of the study overall: After each seasonal influenza vaccination, few new T cells are recruited, the authors suggested.

TCRdb analysed the RT-PCR reads with MiXCR anew, one entry per CDR3 protein. The sample lists hundreds of thousands of distinct CDR3 sequences, less than 20% occurring once. The length of the CDR3 is 15 residues. The V end lost 0 bases, the J end lost 9 bases, and 18 bases lay between the germline ends. The germline CDR1 and CDR2 sequences are SGHTA and FQGNSA. In this sample, this clonotype turned up many times. Its antigen is not known. The genes are TRBV7-2 and TRBJ2-7; the D gene is possibly TRBD1 (6 bases). This receptor was taken from a man in his fifties who received an inactivated influenza vaccine. The starting material was PBMCs from blood, obtained 5 days after vaccination. The CDR3 reads CASSLAYGTRRRQYF. The CDR3, as DNA: TGTGCCAGCAGCTTAGCATACGGGACACGCCGGCGGCAGTACTTC.